This T cell receptor beta chain comes out of a study of molecular identifiers for immune sequencing clone quantification (dated by TCRdb to the late 2010s). General notes on the study: For a replicate experiment, RNA from around 20,000 or 100,000 naive CD8 T cells was divided into five aliquots, of which four were sequenced. CD8 T cells were used in a methods study to benchmark molecular-identifier clustering-based TCR repertoire sequencing (MIDCIRS) and TCR RNA copy counting.

Beyond this particular receptor, the publication reports: In CMV-specific effector cells, clones with more than 20 RNA copies accounted for over 97% of molecules, whereas in naive cells such clones accounted for under 1%. The naive libraries included spiked-in Jurkat TCR RNA (about 11 copies' worth), and this RNA is not part of the donor repertoire. Identical TCR molecules sharing a barcode could cause highly expanded clone sizes to be underestimated. When barcode sub-clustering was omitted, TCR diversity was inflated by chimeric consensus sequences, with chimeras reaching as high as 47%. Spiked-in Jurkat TCR RNA equivalent to a single cell was reported to be detectable even among over 800,000 naive CD8 T cells. Modeling estimated roughly 3 recovered TCR RNA copies per cell, compared with about 10 by digital PCR, which implies roughly 30% capture efficiency.

Points on this clonotype: Its antigen target is currently unknown. Base quality data are lacking; no much larger clone is found one base away.

Libraries of naive CD8 T cells were generated from roughly 20,000 to 1,000,000 sorted cells, with 10%, 30% or 50% of the purified RNA used. On a BD FACSAria II, naive CD8 T cells were FACS-sorted as CD8+CD4-CCR7+CD45RA+ and collected into RLT Plus buffer. Detection sensitivity was tested by spiking Jurkat RNA equal to fewer than twelve TCR copies' worth into samples containing 20,000-1,000,000 naive CD8 T cells. Enrichment of CD8 T cells was done with RosetteSep CD8+ T Cell Enrichment Cocktail plus Ficoll-Paque, and ACK red cell lysis came afterward. Receptors were amplified or captured by PCR. Sequenced using an Illumina HiSeq 4000. Bulk TCR libraries were prepared as previously described, using TCR primers listed in Table S5. The Qiagen AllPrep DNA/RNA kit was used to purify total RNA. Before analysis, reads from multiple sequencing runs of the same library were pooled. The paper's data handling went like this. Only reads with exact TCR constant sequence were kept, trimmed to 150 nt, and grouped by their 12-nt molecular barcodes. Reads in each barcode group were sub-clustered using a 15% Levenshtein threshold, and a quality-weighted consensus sequence was built for each RNA molecule. Non-functional sequences were discarded, and so were lower-count sequences lying one edit away from another sequence. Barcode sub-clusters with fewer than 20% of the maximum read count were removed, based on fitting two negative binomial distributions. Using fastp at Q25 and MiXCR, TCRdb reprocessed the public reads and kept productive beta chains. For every CDR3 protein sequence, its rows merge into one entry that carries the most common genes and DNA. These V and J calls rely on TCRdb rather than the paper's analysis. In all, the sample holds 600,000 to 650,000 distinct CDR3 sequences, and 20% of those were seen once. 0.85% of the sample lies in the top ten.

There are 16 amino acids in the CDR3, from cysteine to phenylalanine inclusive. The sequence is cut down to CDR3 DNA, 48 bases in frame from base 1. V sheds 4 bases and J sheds 1 base, leaving 14 bases between their ends. CDR1 and CDR2 are drawn from the germline V gene: SGHDT, YYEEEE. The sequence links TRBV5-6 to TRBJ1-4; the D gene lacks a confident call. Sequenced material: naive CD8+ T cells from blood, with Jurkat cell RNA spiked in. This specimen's cell subset or site label, per the study, means: FACS-sorted CD8+CD4-CCR7+CD45RA+ naive T cells. This clonotype was obtained from a human donor in good health. Some libraries in this study had Jurkat cell RNA spiked in. The nucleotide sequence reads as follows: TGTGCCAGCAGCCAGTGGGAGCGGAGAACTAATGAAAAACTGTTTTTT. It translates as CASSQWERRTNEKLFF.